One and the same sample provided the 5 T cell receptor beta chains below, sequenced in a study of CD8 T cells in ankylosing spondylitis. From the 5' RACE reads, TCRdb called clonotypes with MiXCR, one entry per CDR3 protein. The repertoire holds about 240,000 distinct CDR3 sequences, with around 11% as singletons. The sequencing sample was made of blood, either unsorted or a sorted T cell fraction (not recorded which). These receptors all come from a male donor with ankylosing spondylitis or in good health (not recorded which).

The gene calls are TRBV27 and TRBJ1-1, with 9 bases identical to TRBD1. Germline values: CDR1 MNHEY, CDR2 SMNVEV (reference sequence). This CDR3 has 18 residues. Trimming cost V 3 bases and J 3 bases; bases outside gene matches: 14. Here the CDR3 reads CASSLAIQGALVHTEAFF. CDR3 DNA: TGTGCCAGCAGTTTGGCCATACAGGGGGCCCTTGTCCACACTGAAGCTTTCTTT.

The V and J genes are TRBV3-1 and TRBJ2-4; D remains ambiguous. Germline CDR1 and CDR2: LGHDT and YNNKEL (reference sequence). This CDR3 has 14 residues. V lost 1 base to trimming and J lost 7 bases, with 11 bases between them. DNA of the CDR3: TGTGCCAGCAGCCAAGGAGCAGGACCGAACATTCAGTACTTC. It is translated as CASSQGAGPNIQYF.

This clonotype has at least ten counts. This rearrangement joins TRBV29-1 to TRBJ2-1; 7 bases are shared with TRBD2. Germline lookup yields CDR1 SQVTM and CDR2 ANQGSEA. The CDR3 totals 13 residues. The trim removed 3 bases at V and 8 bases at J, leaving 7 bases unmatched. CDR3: CSVEARAGYEQFF. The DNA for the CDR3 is TGCAGCGTTGAGGCGAGAGCGGGGTATGAGCAGTTCTTC.

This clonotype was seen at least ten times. The CDR3 sequence is CASSVGSGDKWETQYF. In DNA form, the CDR3 reads TGTGCCAGCAGTGTCGGTAGCGGGGATAAGTGGGAGACCCAGTACTTC. The rearrangement uses TRBV6-1 and TRBJ2-5; 8 bases are shared with TRBD2. This CDR3 has 16 residues. V was clipped by 4 bases and J by 5 bases; unmatched bases: 12. Germline CDR1 is MNHNS and CDR2 is SASEGT.

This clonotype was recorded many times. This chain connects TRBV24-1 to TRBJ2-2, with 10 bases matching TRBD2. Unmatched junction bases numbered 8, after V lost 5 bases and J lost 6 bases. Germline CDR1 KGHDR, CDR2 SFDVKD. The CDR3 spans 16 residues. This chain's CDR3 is CATSASLAGVSGELFF. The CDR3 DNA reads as TGTGCCACCAGTGCATCGCTAGCGGGAGTGTCCGGGGAGCTGTTTTTT.